The 10 T cell receptor beta chains presented below share a single source sample, sequenced in a study of pediatric ulcerative colitis. Repertoires were generated with immunoSEQ multiplex PCR, while TCRdb's copy carries only in-frame clones and drops some. The sample consists of more than 50,000 clones, 75% to 90% of them appearing once. Sample: blood. Every receptor here comes from a boy aged 5-17 years who was a control in a study of pediatric ulcerative colitis.

The gene calls are TRBV7-2 and TRBJ2-7; 8 bases fit TRBD1. Germline V gene sequence: CDR1 SGHTA, CDR2 FQGNSA. Germline trimming cut 1 base from V and 5 bases from J; bases unmatched to any gene: 10. The CDR3 is 16 residues long. In nucleotides, the CDR3 is TGTGCCAGCAGCTTAGATCGGGCCAGGGGGCAGAACGAGCAGTACTTC. It specifies CASSLDRARGQNEQYF.

The rearrangement uses TRBV7-8 and TRBJ1-1; D is uncertain. Deletions cut 5 bases from V and 10 bases from J, with 26 bases between. CDR1 SGHVS and CDR2 FQNEAQ come from the germline V gene. CDR3 length: 16 amino acids. The CDR3 coding sequence is TGTGCCAGCAGCCCCGATGGGTTAGTCGGGGTTTCGTTAGCTTTCTTT. This gives the protein CASSPDGLVGVSLAFF.

The chain uses TRBV7-9 and TRBJ2-7; the D is unclear. CDR1 SEHNR and CDR2 FQNEAQ come from the germline V gene (reference sequence). Trimming removed 7 bases from V and 2 bases from J, with 18 bases in between. The CDR3 has 15 amino acids. CDR3 nucleotide sequence: TGTGCCAGCACCCCGTCCGGAAAGAAACCCTACGAGCAGTACTTC. Protein sequence: CASTPSGKKPYEQYF.

The gene calls are TRBV5-4 and TRBJ1-2, with TRBD1 as a possible D gene (5 bases). The CDR3 covers 13 residues. V was shortened by 0 bases and J by 3 bases, with 6 bases between the two germline ends. Germline V lookup: CDR1 SGHNT, CDR2 YYREEE (reference sequence). Written as DNA, the CDR3 is TGTGCCAGCAGCTTGGTCAGGGACTATGGCTACACCTTC. It yields the protein CASSLVRDYGYTF.

This clone was recorded only once. The chain links TRBV7-2 to TRBJ2-2; a possible D gene is TRBD2 (7 bases). Germline CDR1 and CDR2: SGHTA and FQGNSA. The CDR3 spans 15 residues. V lost 0 bases, J lost 5 bases, and 10 bases lay in between. The chain's CDR3 is CASSLARGGTGELFF. CDR3 in DNA: TGTGCCAGCAGCTTAGCCAGGGGAGGGACCGGGGAGCTGTTTTTT.

This rearrangement joins TRBV6-4 to TRBJ2-1; 7 nucleotides align to TRBD2. J gave up 5 bases and V 3 bases, and 1 base lay outside the gene matches. This CDR3 comprises 13 residues. CDR1 is MRHNA, CDR2 SNTAGT, per germline. CDR3: CASSEGTNNEQFF. Here the CDR3 DNA reads TGTGCCAGCAGTGAGGGGACTAACAATGAGCAGTTCTTC.

The chain has TRBV29-1 and TRBJ2-5; perhaps TRBD2 as D (5 bases). V was clipped by 4 bases and J by 2 bases, with 8 bases between them. CDR1 and CDR2 (germline): SQVTM, ANQGSEA. CDR3 length: 12 amino acids. The CDR3, as DNA: TGCAGCGTTGGTGAGCGGCAAGAGACCCAGTACTTC. The encoded protein is CSVGERQETQYF.

The rearrangement uses TRBV7-9 and TRBJ2-7; TRBD2 matches 7 bases. Germline V CDR1 and CDR2: SEHNR, FQNEAQ (reference sequence). This CDR3 has 16 amino acids. Trimming cost V 1 base and J 2 bases; bases outside gene matches: 8. For the CDR3, the DNA is TGTGCCAGCAGCTTAGGGAGTAGCGGGCCAACCTACGAGCAGTACTTC. Its translation is CASSLGSSGPTYEQYF.

V and J are TRBV5-1 and TRBJ2-7; TRBD1 aligns across 8 bases. The CDR3 loop spans 14 amino acids. V gave up 5 bases and J gave up 3 bases; unmatched junction bases: 7. The germline V gene has CDR1 SGHRS and CDR2 YFSETQ. The CDR3 DNA sequence: TGCGCCAGCAGACGGACAGGGATGGGCTACGAGCAGTACTTC. This codes for CASRRTGMGYEQYF. Filled out from reference TRBV5-1 and TRBJ2-7, the complete variable domain reads KAGVTQTPRYLIKTRGQQVTLSCSPISGHRSVSWYQQTPGQGLQFLFEYFSETQRNKGNFPGRFSGRQFSNSRSEMNVSTLELGDSALYLCASRRTGMGYEQYFGPGTRLTVT.

This chain joins TRBV7-9 and TRBJ2-1; D is unclear. V lost 2 bases and J lost 2, with 7 bases in between. Germline CDR1 and CDR2: SEHNR and FQNEAQ (reference sequence). The CDR3 has 14 amino acids. CDR3 protein: CASSLLRTYNEQFF. In nucleotides, the CDR3 is TGTGCCAGCAGCTTACTTCGTACCTACAATGAGCAGTTCTTC. Full variable domain (rest looked up from reference TRBV7-9 and TRBJ2-1): DTGVSQNPRHKITKRGQNVTFRCDPISEHNRLYWYRQTLGQGPEFLTYFQNEAQLEKSRLLSDRFSAERPKGSFSTLEIQRTEQGDSAMYLCASSLLRTYNEQFFGPGTRLTVL.